The 27 T cell receptor beta chains reported below all come from one sample, sequenced in a study of blood T cell repertoires in COVID-19. Sequencing was performed with immunoSEQ multiplex PCR; in TCRdb, only in-frame clones are kept and a portion is missing. Altogether 200,000 to 250,000 clones are present, 70% to 90% being singletons, with the ten largest covering 11%. The specimen sequenced was PBMCs or T cells enriched from blood (not recorded which). The receptors were sampled from a man younger than 40 who had recovered from COVID-19.

This sequence joins TRBV20-1 and TRBJ2-1; unclear D gene. This CDR3 is 12 amino acids long. The V gene lost 3 bases and the J gene lost 8 bases, with 11 bases spanning the gap. Looked up from germline, CDR1 is DFQATT and CDR2 is SNEGSKA (reference sequence). CDR3 nucleotide sequence: TGCAGTGCTAGTGCAGGTATCCATGAGCAGTTCTTC. Protein product: CSASAGIHEQFF.

This clone was found once. The CDR3 sequence is CASSLGDRGAQYF. CDR3 DNA sequence: TGTGCCAGCAGTTTAGGGGACAGGGGGGCGCAATACTTC. J is TRBJ2-7 and V is TRBV12-3 or TRBV12-4; 11 bases are a match to TRBD1. The trim removed 1 base at V and 13 bases at J, leaving 6 bases unmatched. CDR3 length equals 13 residues.

V usage is TRBV3-1 (or the pseudogene TRBV3-2) and J usage is TRBJ1-6; 10 positions match TRBD1. V shed 3 bases, J shed 4 bases, and the junction held 15 bases outside the gene matches. The germline gives CDR1 LGHDT, CDR2 YNNKEL (reference sequence). CDR3 size: 20 residues. The CDR3 here is CASSQYVRDRGPPYNSPLHF. CDR3 bases: TGTGCCAGCAGCCAGTATGTCCGGGACAGGGGCCCTCCTTATAATTCACCCCTCCACTTT.

V gene TRBV13 combines with J gene TRBJ1-2; 10 bases map to TRBD1. The CDR3 extends over 14 amino acids. Looked up from germline, CDR1 is PRHDT and CDR2 is FYEKMQ (reference sequence). With 3 bases clipped from V and 8 bases from J, the junction kept 6 bases outside the gene matches. CDR3 protein: CASSFGQGVWGYTF. CDR3 nucleotide sequence: TGTGCCAGCAGCTTCGGACAGGGGGTATGGGGCTACACCTTC.

The chain uses TRBV5-1 and TRBJ2-2; weak D call: TRBD2 (6 bases). The germline V gene has CDR1 SGHRS and CDR2 YFSETQ. The germline V and J ends were trimmed by 7 bases and 1 base, with 26 bases remaining between them. The CDR3 covers 19 residues. The CDR3 here is CASGDPRETGILNTGELFF. CDR3 DNA: TGCGCCAGCGGGGACCCCCGGGAGACCGGCATTCTGAACACCGGGGAGCTGTTTTTT. Using reference TRBV5-1 and TRBJ2-2 for the parts outside the CDR3, the full variable domain is KAGVTQTPRYLIKTRGQQVTLSCSPISGHRSVSWYQQTPGQGLQFLFEYFSETQRNKGNFPGRFSGRQFSNSRSEMNVSTLELGDSALYLCASGDPRETGILNTGELFFGEGSRLTVL.

The CDR3 DNA reads as TGTGCCACCAGTCTTGGTTGGGACAGATCCTCCATGAACTATGGCTACACCTTC. This encodes CATSLGWDRSSMNYGYTF. The chain employs TRBV24-1 and TRBJ1-2; 7 positions match TRBD1. The CDR3 is made up of 18 amino acids. V lost 6 bases, J lost 2 bases, and 17 bases stayed unmatched. Germline values: CDR1 KGHDR, CDR2 SFDVKD.

The gene calls are TRBV6-5 and TRBJ1-6; TRBD1 agrees at 8 bases. The germline gives CDR1 MNHEY, CDR2 SVGAGI. The CDR3 is 15 amino acids. Losses at the gene ends were 8 bases for V and 10 bases for J; bases not matched to a gene: 13. CDR3 residues: CASQHRGEIRSPLHF. DNA of the CDR3: TGTGCCAGCCAGCACAGGGGGGAGATTCGGTCACCCCTCCACTTT.

This sequence joins TRBV10-1 and TRBJ1-1; D gene ambiguous. The CDR3 totals 9 residues. CDR1 and CDR2 from the germline V gene are WNHNN and SYGVQD (reference sequence). Trimming took 7 bases from V and 7 from J, leaving 4 bases between them. CDR3 protein: CASTHEAFF. CDR3 bases: TGCGCCAGCACCCATGAAGCTTTCTTT.

The chain couples TRBV3-1 (or the pseudogene TRBV3-2) to TRBJ2-5; 8 nucleotides agree with TRBD2. The CDR3 is 16 amino acids. V shed 1 base and J 5 bases; nucleotides not matched to a gene: 9. The germline CDR1 and CDR2 sequences are LGHDT and YNNKEL (reference sequence). CDR3 DNA: TGTGCCAGCAGCCAAGTCAGAGGACTAGCAGGGGAGACCCAGTACTTC. This translates into CASSQVRGLAGETQYF.

V usage is TRBV5-1 and J usage is TRBJ1-6, with 7 bases fitting TRBD1. V dropped 1 base and J dropped 6; count of bases not matched to a gene: 10. Germline V gene lookup returns CDR1 SGHRS and CDR2 YFSETQ. The CDR3 length is 17 residues. The CDR3 DNA sequence: TGCGCCAGCAGCTTGAAGTATGGGACAGCCTCTAATTCACCCCTCCACTTT. It specifies CASSLKYGTASNSPLHF.

The V and J genes are TRBV18 and TRBJ2-7; the D gene is possibly TRBD2 (6 bases). The CDR3 length is 14 residues. From germline, CDR1 is KGHSH and CDR2 LQKENI. Trimming shortened V by 6 bases and J by 1 base, and 13 bases separated the two germline ends. The CDR3 DNA follows: TGTGCCAGCTCGGGGGGAGAGTGGTCCTACGAGCAGTACTTC. Protein: CASSGGEWSYEQYF.

The gene calls are TRBV19 and TRBJ2-5; tentatively, D is TRBD1 (7 bases). The CDR3 totals 14 residues. From germline, CDR1 is LNHDA and CDR2 SQIVND (reference sequence). The V gene lost 3 bases and the J gene lost 5 bases, with 13 bases spanning the gap. The CDR3 loop reads CASSIGQAGETQYF. The CDR3 nucleotides are TGTGCCAGTAGTATCGGACAGGCGGGGGAGACCCAGTACTTC.

This sequence joins TRBV5-4 and TRBJ1-4; weak D call: TRBD1 (5 bases). Germline CDR1 is SGHNT and CDR2 is YYREEE (reference sequence). V was shortened by 4 bases and J by 5 bases, with 15 bases between the two germline ends. The CDR3 extends over 15 amino acids. CDR3 nucleotide sequence: TGTGCCAGCAGCCCTATCCCAGGGTACAATGAAAAACTGTTTTTT. Protein product: CASSPIPGYNEKLFF. Full variable domain (missing parts from reference TRBV5-4 and TRBJ1-4): ETGVTQSPTHLIKTRGQQVTLRCSSQSGHNTVSWYQQALGQGPQFIFQYYREEENGRGNFPPRFSGLQFPNYSSELNVNALELDDSALYLCASSPIPGYNEKLFFGSGTQLSVL.

The chain joins TRBV4-1 to TRBJ1-4, with TRBD1 matching 10 bases. This CDR3 spans 14 amino acids. The V and J ends lost 5 bases and 8 bases, in that order; junction bases with no gene match: 5. Germline V gene data show CDR1 as MGHRA and CDR2 as YSYEKL. The CDR3 is CASSKTGGQEKLFF. CDR3 bases: TGCGCCAGCAGCAAGACAGGGGGCCAAGAAAAACTGTTTTTT.

This sequence joins TRBV29-1 and TRBJ1-5, with D unresolved. The germline gives CDR1 SQVTM, CDR2 ANQGSEA. This CDR3 region has 12 residues. V lost 6 bases, J lost 4 bases, and 10 bases lay in between. In DNA, the CDR3 is TGCAGCGTCCGTGTCCCTAATCAGCCCCAGCATTTT. As protein: CSVRVPNQPQHF.

This chain uses TRBV5-1 with TRBJ2-2, with D possibly matching TRBD2 (5 bases). The CDR3 is 16 residues long. Germline CDR1 is SGHRS and CDR2 is YFSETQ. The V end was cut by 2 bases, the J end by 4 bases, with 15 bases between. The CDR3 DNA sequence: TGCGCCAGCAGCTTAGGAGGTTCCGGATCCACCGGGGAGCTGTTTTTT. It translates to CASSLGGSGSTGELFF.

This clone was seen a few times. DNA of the CDR3: TGTGCCCTCCGACCCCGGGATCGATTATATGGCTACACCTTC. This encodes CALRPRDRLYGYTF. V gene TRBV28 combines with J gene TRBJ1-2; D remains unclear. The germline CDR1 and CDR2 sequences are MDHEN and SYDVKM. CDR3 length: 14 amino acids. The V end was cut by 11 bases, the J end by 5 bases, with 21 bases between.

The V call is TRBV4-1, the J call TRBJ1-5; TRBD1 is a possible D gene (5 bases). V was pared by 4 bases and J by 0 bases, with 10 bases between. CDR3 size: 15 residues. Germline values: CDR1 MGHRA, CDR2 YSYEKL. The CDR3 sequence: CASSPGGYSNQPQHF. CDR3 coding DNA: TGCGCCAGCAGCCCCGGGGGGTATAGCAATCAGCCCCAGCATTTT.

This chain links TRBV7-8 with TRBJ2-2; no reliable D call. Germline V gene data show CDR1 as SGHVS and CDR2 as FQNEAQ. CDR3 length equals 19 residues. V was clipped by 5 bases and J by 0 bases, with 22 bases between them. Here the CDR3 reads CASSVGRLGVTTNTGELFF. The CDR3 DNA reads as TGTGCCAGCAGCGTGGGCCGATTGGGCGTCACCACGAACACCGGGGAGCTGTTTTTT.

This clone has more than one count but fewer than ten. This chain links TRBV18 with TRBJ1-4; no definite D call. V gave up 2 bases and J gave up 8 bases, with 12 bases separating them. The germline V gene encodes CDR1 KGHSH and CDR2 LQKENI. The CDR3 loop spans 14 amino acids. This CDR3 reads CASSPLAFDEKLFF. The CDR3 DNA sequence: TGTGCCAGCTCACCATTAGCTTTTGACGAAAAACTGTTTTTT. Together with reference TRBV18 and TRBJ1-4, the CDR3 gives the full variable domain: NAGVMQNPRHLVRRRGQEARLRCSPMKGHSHVYWYRQLPEEGLKFMVYLQKENIIDESGMPKERFSAEFPKEGPSILRIQQVVRGDSAAYFCASSPLAFDEKLFFGSGTQLSVL.

The gene calls are TRBV7-2 and TRBJ1-2; 7 bases agree with TRBD1. The CDR3 spans 14 residues. The V gene's germline CDR1 is SGHTA and CDR2 FQGNSA. With 5 bases clipped from V and 7 bases from J, the junction kept 10 bases outside the gene matches. The CDR3 spells CASSHGDRVGGYTF. The DNA of the CDR3 is TGTGCCAGCAGCCACGGCGACAGGGTCGGTGGCTACACCTTC. Full variable domain (rest looked up from reference TRBV7-2 and TRBJ1-2): GAGVSQSPSNKVTEKGKDVELRCDPISGHTALYWYRQSLGQGLEFLIYFQGNSAPDKSGLPSDRFSAERTGGSVSTLTIQRTQQEDSAVYLCASSHGDRVGGYTFGSGTRLTVV.

This clone occurred once. The chain joins TRBV27 to TRBJ2-7, with D perhaps TRBD2 (6 bases). This CDR3 spans 16 amino acids. Germline CDR1 is MNHEY and CDR2 is SMNVEV (reference sequence). Trimming removed 0 bases at V and 4 bases at J, with 16 bases between. For the CDR3, the DNA is TGTGCCAGCAGTTTATCCCCGCTAGCGAGGTCTTACGAGCAGTACTTC. As protein: CASSLSPLARSYEQYF.

J is TRBJ2-6 and V is TRBV7-3; tentatively, D is TRBD1 (6 bases). Germline CDR1 is SGHTA and CDR2 is FQGTGA. This CDR3 region has 18 residues. V gave up 5 bases and J gave up 0 bases, with 17 bases separating them. The CDR3 coding sequence is TGTGCCAGCAGCCCCGCGGTGGGGGCTGGCTCTGGGGCCAACGTCCTGACTTTC. It encodes CASSPAVGAGSGANVLTF.

The rearrangement joins TRBV18 to TRBJ2-3, with TRBD2 identical over 9 bases. The germline gives CDR1 KGHSH, CDR2 LQKENI. The junction had 9 bases not matched to a gene; V was cut back by 3 bases and J by 2 bases. This CDR3 region has 17 residues. The CDR3: CASSPGYLAGTTDTQYF. The CDR3 DNA is TGTGCCAGCTCACCGGGGTACCTAGCGGGAACCACAGATACGCAGTATTTT.

This CDR3 reads CASRPGLAGGTDTQYF. CDR3 DNA: TGTGCCAGCAGACCCGGATTAGCGGGTGGCACAGATACGCAGTATTTT. The chain joins TRBV2 to TRBJ2-3, with 7 bases that match TRBD2. Trimming at V came to 6 bases and at J to 1 base, leaving 10 bases not matched to a gene. The CDR3 is made up of 16 amino acids. The germline V gene encodes CDR1 SNHLY and CDR2 FYNNEI.

This chain links TRBV19 with TRBJ2-3; a weak D match, TRBD2 (6 bases). V was cut by 3 bases and J by 4 bases, with 11 bases left in between. The CDR3 contains 14 residues. CDR1 is LNHDA, CDR2 SQIVND, per germline (reference sequence). Written as DNA, the CDR3 is TGTGCCAGTAGTATTGCGGGGCGGTCAGATACGCAGTATTTT. It translates to CASSIAGRSDTQYF.

The chain uses TRBV3-1 (or the pseudogene TRBV3-2) and TRBJ1-3; D gene ambiguous. The V gene's germline CDR1 is LGHDT and CDR2 YNNKEL (reference sequence). The germline V and J ends were trimmed by 3 bases and 0 bases, with 9 bases remaining between them. The CDR3 has 15 residues. In DNA form, the CDR3 reads TGTGCCAGCAGCCAGAGGGTCCTCTCTGGAAACACCATATATTTT. Protein sequence: CASSQRVLSGNTIYF.